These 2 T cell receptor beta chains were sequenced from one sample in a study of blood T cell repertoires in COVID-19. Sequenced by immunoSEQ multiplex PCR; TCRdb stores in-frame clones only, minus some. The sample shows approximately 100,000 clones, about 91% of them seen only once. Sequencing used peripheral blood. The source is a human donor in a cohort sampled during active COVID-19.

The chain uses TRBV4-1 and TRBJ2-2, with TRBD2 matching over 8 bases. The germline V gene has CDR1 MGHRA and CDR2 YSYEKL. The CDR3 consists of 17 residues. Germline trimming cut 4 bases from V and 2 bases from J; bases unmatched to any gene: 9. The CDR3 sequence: CASSPGRTSGNTGELFF. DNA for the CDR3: TGCGCCAGCAGCCCGGGGCGAACTAGCGGTAACACCGGGGAGCTGTTTTTT.

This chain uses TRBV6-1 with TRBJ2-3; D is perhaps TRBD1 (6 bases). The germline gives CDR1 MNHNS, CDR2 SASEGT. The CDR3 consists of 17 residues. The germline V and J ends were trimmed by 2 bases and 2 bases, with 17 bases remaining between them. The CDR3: CASSEPDSYPYTDTQYF. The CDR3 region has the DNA TGTGCCAGCAGTGAACCGGACAGTTATCCGTACACAGATACGCAGTATTTT.